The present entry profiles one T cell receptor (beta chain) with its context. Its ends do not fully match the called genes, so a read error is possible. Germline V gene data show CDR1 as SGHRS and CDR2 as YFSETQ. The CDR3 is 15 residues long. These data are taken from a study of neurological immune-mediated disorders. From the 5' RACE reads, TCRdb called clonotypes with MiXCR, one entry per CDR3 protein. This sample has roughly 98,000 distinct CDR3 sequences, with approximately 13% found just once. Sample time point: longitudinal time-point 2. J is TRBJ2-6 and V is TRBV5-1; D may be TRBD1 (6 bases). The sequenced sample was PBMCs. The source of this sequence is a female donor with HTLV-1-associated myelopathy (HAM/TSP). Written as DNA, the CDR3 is TGCGCCAACAGCCCTCAGGGGTTCGGGGCCAACGTCCTTACTTTC. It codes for CANSPQGFGANVLTF.